The present TCR beta chain was sequenced within a study of blood T cells in healthy people across ages. Whole-study results and caveats: Observed TCR beta diversity per million T cells went down as age went up. This fall followed a roughly linear course with age. Observed TCR beta diversity showed a strong correlation with the percentage of naive T cells as measured by flow cytometry. A greater number of naive CD4+ cells and higher diversity distinguished long-lived donors from aged donors.

Every participating donor contributed approximately 9.5 milliliters of peripheral blood through a draw. Using a J-beta primer mix together with a sample-barcoded 5' primer, a second PCR was run for roughly 6 to 12 cycles. Each CDR3 protein gets one entry after TCRdb re-called the 5' RACE reads with MiXCR. The top ten hold 23% of the sample, which has fewer than 2 million distinct CDR3 sequences, more than 35% seen once. This CDR3 is 13 amino acids long. Per the germline V gene, CDR1 is SGHTA and CDR2 is FQGNSA. V was cut by 6 bases and J by 6 bases, with 15 bases left in between. As to this clonotype: What it recognizes is unknown.

This chain joins TRBV7-2 and TRBJ2-7; D is perhaps TRBD1 (6 bases). This TCR came from a human donor in good health. The sample was blood. In DNA, the CDR3 is TGTGCCAGCAGTTCTCAGGGGAAAAGCGAGCAGTACTTC. Its translation is CASSSQGKSEQYF.